These 11 T cell receptor beta chains originate from one sample sequenced in a study of tumor-infiltrating lymphocytes in glioblastoma multiforme. Three nested ARM-PCR rounds with V-beta and C-beta primers built TCRB libraries. TCRdb analysed the multiplex PCR reads with MiXCR anew, one entry per CDR3 protein. The table lists about 9,600 distinct CDR3 sequences, around 71% of them singletons, with about 53% in the top ten. Sequenced sample: brain tumor tissue. The receptors stem from a male donor with glioblastoma.

This chain connects TRBV5-1 to TRBJ1-1; 7 bases fit TRBD1. The V gene end was trimmed by 10 bases and the J gene end by 4 bases; junction bases not matched to a gene: 16. The CDR3 is made up of 15 amino acids. CDR1 is SGHRS, CDR2 YFSETQ, per germline. The CDR3 DNA is TGCGCCTACAGCCAGGGACTTCGGGACAGCACTGAAGCTTTCTTT. Translating gives CAYSQGLRDSTEAFF.

As to this clonotype: A junction end diverges from the germline sequence, so it may reflect a read error. The chain has TRBV7-9 and TRBJ1-2, with no clear D. Germline-derived CDR1 and CDR2 are SEHNR and FQNEAQ (reference sequence). The CDR3 is 15 amino acids. CDR3 DNA: TGCGCCAGCAGCCAAACTACGTCACATGGCGGTGGCTACACCTTC. This encodes CASSQTTSHGGGYTF.

Worth noting for this clonotype: Given a much more abundant clone one base away, this may be a read error. V gene TRBV28 combines with J gene TRBJ1-2, with D tentatively TRBD1 (5 bases). The CDR3 spans 16 residues. The V gene's germline CDR1 is MDHEN and CDR2 SYDVKM. CDR3 residues: CASSREIGSVTYGYIF. CDR3 nucleotide sequence: TGTGCCAGCAGCAGGGAAATCGGCAGCGTGACCTATGGCTACATCTTC.

This clonotype showed up many times. The chain combines TRBV10-3 with TRBJ2-1; D is unclear. CDR3 length equals 14 residues. Germline V gene lookup returns CDR1 ENHRY and CDR2 SYGVKD. The V end lost 10 bases, the J end lost 0 bases, and 13 bases lay between the germline ends. The CDR3 reads CATRSSFSYNEQFF. The CDR3 DNA reads as TGTGCCACCCGTTCGAGCTTCTCCTACAATGAGCAGTTCTTC.

Concerning this clonotype: One base away lies a much larger clone, so this may be a sequencing read error. The chain is built from TRBV7-8 and TRBJ2-2, with 14 positions matching TRBD2. From germline, CDR1 is SGHVS and CDR2 FQNEAQ. Trimming cost V 2 bases and J 4 bases; bases outside gene matches: 9. The CDR3 has 19 residues. The CDR3 is CASSLRGLAGVGVTGELFF. CDR3 nucleotides: TGTGCCAGCAGCTTACGGGGACTAGCGGGAGTTGGGGTCACCGGGGAGCTGTTTTTT. Full variable domain (rest looked up from reference TRBV7-8 and TRBJ2-2): GAGVSQSPRYKVAKRGQDVALRCDPISGHVSLFWYQQALGQGPEFLTYFQNEAQLDKSGLPSDRFFAERPEGSVSTLKIQRTQQEDSAVYLCASSLRGLAGVGVTGELFFGEGSRLTVL.

This clonotype has at least ten counts. This chain links TRBV2 with TRBJ2-7, with D maybe TRBD2 (5 bases). The length of the CDR3 is 15 residues. The germline CDR1 and CDR2 sequences are SNHLY and FYNNEI. Trimming removed 2 bases at V and 2 bases at J, with 13 bases between. CDR3 DNA: TGTGCCAGCAGTGAATCGAGTAGCGCGACCTACGAGCAGTACTTC. It specifies CASSESSSATYEQYF.

On this clonotype itself: The CDR3 does not end in the conserved phenylalanine or tryptophan, so this is likely a read error. The genes are TRBV6-1 and TRBJ2-5; D is perhaps TRBD2 (6 bases). Trimming took 6 bases from V and 9 from J, leaving 23 bases between them. Germline-derived CDR1 and CDR2 are MNHNS and SASEGT. The CDR3 is 15 amino acids. The CDR3: CASSPITGLAVSQYL. In DNA, the CDR3 is TGTGCCAGCAGCCCTATAACGGGACTGGCGGTGTCCCAGTACTTA.

This clonotype was seen once. Compared with germline, one end of the junction differs, possibly owing to a read error. The V call is TRBV4-2, the J call TRBJ1-5; 7 bases are shared with TRBD1. Germline CDR1 LGHNA, CDR2 YNFKEQ. This CDR3 region has 15 residues. CDR3 DNA sequence: TGTGCCAGCAGCCGAGAGTGGGGAAGGGGACAGCCCCAGCATTTC. Translated, it gives CASSREWGRGQPQHF.

This rearrangement joins TRBV11-1 to TRBJ2-1, with 8 nucleotides matching TRBD1. CDR1 is SGHAT and CDR2 is FQDESV in the germline V gene (reference sequence). The CDR3 is 16 residues long. With V trimmed by 5 bases and J by 0 bases, 6 bases remained unmatched. CDR3 residues: CASSPRQGSSYNEQFF. The CDR3 DNA follows: TGTGCCAGCAGCCCGCGACAGGGGAGCTCCTACAATGAGCAGTTCTTC.

The count of this clonotype is one. Given the absence of the conserved phenylalanine or tryptophan at the CDR3 end, a read error is likely. This sequence joins TRBV11-1 and TRBJ1-1; no reliable D call. The CDR3 sequence is 12 residues long. Germline loops: CDR1 SGHAT, CDR2 FQDESV (reference sequence). This chain's CDR3 is CASSLVQTEAFI. Written as DNA, the CDR3 is TGTGCTAGCAGCCTAGTACAGACTGAAGCTTTCATT.

Worth noting for this clonotype: This is likely a read error, given that the CDR3 carries no conserved phenylalanine or tryptophan at its end. This rearrangement joins TRBV20-1 to TRBJ2-7, with 8 bases identical to TRBD2. Germline-derived CDR1 and CDR2 are DFQATT and SNEGSKA (reference sequence). This CDR3 region has 15 residues. As DNA, the CDR3 is TGCAGTGCTAGCGCCTCAAGCGGGAGTTCCTACGTGCAGTACATC. It encodes CSASASSGSSYVQYI.